This T cell receptor (beta chain) was retrieved from a study of T-cell reconstitution after alpha-beta-depleted transplantation in children. Study results and limitations: When one year had passed after transplant, most T-cell counts and diversity came from newly produced T cells.

This clonotype has only a few counts. The antigen is not known. The library targeted TCRbeta and was prepared with unique molecular identifiers. TCRdb called the PCR reads again in MiXCR, with one record for every CDR3 protein. The table has approximately 980,000 distinct CDR3 sequences, under 30% seen once. CDR3 length: 17 amino acids. Germline CDR1 SEHNR, CDR2 FQNEAQ (reference sequence). V lost 0 bases to trimming and J lost 4 bases, with 18 bases between them. This clonotype was sampled from a boy under three years old who had a stem cell transplant for SCID, so the T cells may come from the graft donor. The chain links TRBV7-9 to TRBJ1-1, with no clear D. The material was PBMCs, mostly from graft donor cells, obtained 360 days after TCRalphabeta/CD19-depleted stem cell transplant. The CDR3 loop is CASSLARKTGRGTEAFF. CDR3 DNA: TGTGCCAGCAGCTTAGCAAGAAAGACCGGCCGCGGCACTGAAGCTTTCTTT.